This T cell receptor (beta chain) was retrieved from a study of cytomegalovirus exposure and HLA in healthy donors. With V trimmed by 8 bases and J by 1 base, 5 bases remained unmatched. In germline, CDR1 is SEHNR, CDR2 FQNEAQ (reference sequence). The CDR3 has 14 amino acids. Findings and caveats of the study: Later analysis suggested links between common viral pathogens and several top significant clusters. Researchers left out some V segments, among them TRBV6-2 and TRBV6-3, as indistinguishable.

A few counts support this clone. Antigen unknown. PCR primers comprised 60 Vbeta and 13 Jbeta primers. Using immunoSEQ multiplex PCR, the repertoire was profiled, and TCRdb retains in-frame clones only, with some absent. The data contain some 130,000 clones, 65% to 80% of them singletons. The TCR comes from a woman between 18 and 30 years old in good health and CMV-seronegative. This chain links TRBV7-9 with TRBJ2-1; 7 bases agree with TRBD2. Sequencing was done on a sample of PBMCs. CDR3 DNA: TGTGCCAGCGACGCGGGAGCTTCCTACAATGAGCAGTTCTTC. This sequence encodes CASDAGASYNEQFF.